This TCR beta chain was retrieved from a study of blood T cell repertoires in COVID-19. Some clones are missing from TCRdb's copy, which holds only in-frame ones; the method was immunoSEQ multiplex PCR. Of approximately 200,000 clones listed, approximately 83% are singletons. The source is a woman aged 55-75 years with acute or convalescent COVID-19. The sample taken for sequencing was peripheral blood.

CDR3 nucleotides: TGCGCCAGCAGCTTGAGACAGGGGCGGAACACTGAAGCTTTCTTT. It yields the protein CASSLRQGRNTEAFF. The rearrangement links TRBV5-1 to TRBJ1-1; 8 nucleotides line up with TRBD1. V was clipped by 1 base and J by 1 base; unmatched bases: 3. Germline V gives CDR1 SGHRS, CDR2 YFSETQ. The CDR3 is 15 residues long.